This record looks at one T cell receptor (beta chain) sequence and its context. As yet, its antigen is unknown. Trimming removed 3 bases at V and 8 bases at J, with 7 bases between. This CDR3 region has 10 residues. From germline, CDR1 is SQVTM and CDR2 ANQGSEA. The entry originates in a study of blood T cells in healthy people across ages. Broader study findings: A strong correlation was seen between TCR beta diversity and naive T cell percentage. Diversity estimates from one million T cells were considered underestimates.

Primed by a sample-barcoded 5' primer and a J-beta primer mix, a second PCR proceeded for 7 to 11 cycles. The yield of each sample was at least 2.5 million CDR3-containing paired-end reads. Each CDR3 protein gets one entry after TCRdb re-called the 5' RACE reads with MiXCR. The sample records some 750,000 distinct CDR3 sequences, 22% being singletons. Each donor's blood draw was 8.5 to 10 milliliters of peripheral blood. This clonotype was obtained from a man between 65 and 85 years old in good health. This sequence joins TRBV29-1 and TRBJ1-1; D remains unclear. The sequenced material came from blood. In DNA form, the CDR3 reads TGCAGCGTTGACGGGAAAGAAGCTTTCTTT. Translating gives CSVDGKEAFF.